Following are 20 T cell receptor beta chains from one sample sequenced in a study of cytomegalovirus exposure and HLA in healthy donors (dated 2017 in TCRdb). The library was obtained by the immunoSEQ multiplex PCR assay. For the multiplex PCR, a mixture combining 60 forward primers for TCR Vbeta segments and 13 reverse primers for TCR Jbeta segments was used. TCRdb took over this immuneACCESS table, retaining in-frame rearrangements with V and J assigned. Such tables are incomplete; in checked studies, under half of the missing clones stem from an unresolved V gene, and the remainder is unexplained. In this sample the table shows approximately 210,000 clones, approximately 82% of which occur a single time. The ten largest make up roughly a tenth of the sample. Sequenced input: PBMCs. The origin of the receptors is a woman in her 50s in good health and CMV-seropositive.

The CDR3 DNA follows: TGTGCCAGCAGCTCAGGGCTATCTAGCAATCAGCCCCAGCATTTT. It codes for CASSSGLSSNQPQHF. The chain uses TRBV9 and TRBJ1-5; TRBD1 is a possible D gene (5 bases). The CDR3 length is 15 residues. The germline CDR1 and CDR2 sequences are SGDLS and YYNGEE. V lost 4 bases and J lost 0, with 11 bases in between.

This clone appeared once. This chain links TRBV7-7 with TRBJ2-5; D gene unclear. This CDR3 has 14 amino acids. From germline, CDR1 is SSHAT and CDR2 FNYEAQ (reference sequence). Trimming removed 5 bases from V and 1 base from J, with 11 bases in between. The CDR3 reads CASSPTRSQETQYF. CDR3 sequence (DNA): TGTGCCAGCAGCCCCACCAGGTCCCAAGAGACCCAGTACTTC.

The chain has TRBV27 and TRBJ1-6; D not certain. Trimming took off 1 base at V and 7 bases at J, with 8 bases between the two ends. CDR3 length: 14 amino acids. Germline V gene lookup returns CDR1 MNHEY and CDR2 SMNVEV (reference sequence). The DNA of the CDR3 is TGTGCCAGCAGTTTATTCGGGATCAATTCACCCCTCCACTTT. Its protein product is CASSLFGINSPLHF.

The chain couples TRBV30 to TRBJ2-7; 7 bases map to TRBD1. J was trimmed by 2 bases and V by 4 bases; bases with no gene match: 2. Germline CDR1 GTSNPN, CDR2 SVGIG (reference sequence). This CDR3 contains 12 residues. The CDR3 loop is CAWNRGPYEQYF. The CDR3 DNA sequence: TGTGCCTGGAACAGGGGACCCTACGAGCAGTACTTC.

The rearrangement uses TRBV7-9 and TRBJ1-4; 11 positions match TRBD1. V gave up 1 base and J gave up 7 bases; unmatched junction bases: 2. The CDR3 extends over 15 amino acids. Germline CDR1 and CDR2: SEHNR and FQNEAQ (reference sequence). This CDR3 is CASSLEGQGGEKLFF. Written as DNA, the CDR3 is TGTGCCAGCAGCTTAGAGGGACAGGGGGGTGAAAAACTGTTTTTT.

The rearrangement joins TRBV7-9 to TRBJ2-7; D perhaps matches TRBD2 (5 bases). Germline V gives CDR1 SEHNR, CDR2 FQNEAQ (reference sequence). The CDR3 spans 16 residues. V lost 3 bases and J lost 2, with 17 bases in between. This CDR3 reads CASSFLGTRTPYEQYF. The CDR3 nucleotides read TGTGCCAGCAGCTTCCTAGGAACTAGGACCCCCTACGAGCAGTACTTC. The full variable domain, rest sourced from reference TRBV7-9 and TRBJ2-7, is DTGVSQNPRHKITKRGQNVTFRCDPISEHNRLYWYRQTLGQGPEFLTYFQNEAQLEKSRLLSDRFSAERPKGSFSTLEIQRTEQGDSAMYLCASSFLGTRTPYEQYFGPGTRLTVT.

This clone was counted only a few times. The chain is built from TRBV9 and TRBJ2-3; 8 nucleotides match TRBD2. Trimming took 0 bases from V and 9 from J; bases not matched to a gene: 3. Per the germline V gene, CDR1 is SGDLS and CDR2 is YYNGEE. This CDR3 spans 13 amino acids. The DNA of the CDR3 is TGTGCCAGCAGCGTAGGCGGGGGGTTGACGCAGTATTTT. Protein: CASSVGGGLTQYF.

This chain joins TRBV19 and TRBJ1-2; no reliable D call. V was cut by 4 bases and J by 8 bases, with 14 bases left in between. The CDR3 has 13 amino acids. Germline CDR1 reads LNHDA; CDR2 reads SQIVND (reference sequence). CDR3 nucleotides: TGTGCCAGTAGTAGGCTCTCTCCTTGGGGCTACACCTTC. Protein sequence: CASSRLSPWGYTF.

This clone appeared once. This rearrangement joins TRBV5-1 to TRBJ2-7, with 7 bases matching TRBD1. Germline trimming cut 4 bases from V and 2 bases from J; bases unmatched to any gene: 9. This CDR3 comprises 15 residues. The germline V gene encodes CDR1 SGHRS and CDR2 YFSETQ. The chain's CDR3 is CASSPSGTAPYEQYF. The CDR3 DNA reads as TGCGCCAGCAGCCCCTCCGGGACAGCCCCCTACGAGCAGTACTTC. The full variable domain, in which reference TRBV5-1 and TRBJ2-7 provide the parts outside the CDR3, is KAGVTQTPRYLIKTRGQQVTLSCSPISGHRSVSWYQQTPGQGLQFLFEYFSETQRNKGNFPGRFSGRQFSNSRSEMNVSTLELGDSALYLCASSPSGTAPYEQYFGPGTRLTVT.

This chain uses TRBV6-1 with TRBJ1-2; weak D call: TRBD1 (5 bases). V gave up 8 bases and J gave up 4 bases, with 14 bases separating them. Germline V CDR1 and CDR2: MNHNS, SASEGT. This CDR3 is 13 amino acids long. Here the CDR3 reads CASVRVSVYGYTF. The CDR3 coding sequence is TGTGCCAGCGTCAGGGTGTCCGTCTATGGCTACACCTTC.

The genes are TRBV30 and TRBJ1-3, with TRBD1 matching 8 bases. The CDR3 contains 14 residues. Looked up from germline, CDR1 is GTSNPN and CDR2 is SVGIG (reference sequence). After removal of 3 bases from V and 2 bases from J, the junction contained 3 bases not matched to a gene. CDR3 sequence reads: CAWRDRVAGNTIYF. The CDR3 bases are TGTGCCTGGAGGGACAGGGTTGCTGGAAACACCATATATTTT.

This clone has a count of ten or more. This chain links TRBV4-1 with TRBJ2-1; D possibly corresponds to TRBD2 (5 bases). The CDR3 is 13 residues long. Trimming shortened V by 4 bases and J by 5 bases, and 9 bases separated the two germline ends. The germline CDR1 and CDR2 sequences are MGHRA and YSYEKL. DNA of the CDR3: TGCGCCAGCAGCCCCGGGGTCGACAATGAGCAGTTCTTC. The encoded protein is CASSPGVDNEQFF.

The gene calls are TRBV4-1 and TRBJ2-1; 7 nucleotides line up with TRBD2. CDR1 and CDR2 from the germline V gene are MGHRA and YSYEKL. The CDR3 sequence is 17 residues long. V dropped 1 base and J dropped 2; count of bases not matched to a gene: 8. As DNA, the CDR3 is TGCGCCAGCAGCCAAGGGGGAGGGGAGCAAACCTACAATGAGCAGTTCTTC. Translation gives CASSQGGGEQTYNEQFF.

V gene TRBV5-1 combines with J gene TRBJ1-1, with D tentatively TRBD1 (6 bases). V lost 0 bases to trimming and J lost 0 bases, with 12 bases between them. The CDR3 is made up of 16 amino acids. CDR1 is SGHRS, CDR2 YFSETQ, per germline. The CDR3 region is CASSLVPGVVNTEAFF. CDR3 bases: TGCGCCAGCAGCTTGGTCCCAGGGGTTGTGAACACTGAAGCTTTCTTT.

The rearrangement joins TRBV10-1 to TRBJ2-5, with D possibly TRBD1 on 5 matching bases. Germline CDR1 and CDR2: WNHNN and SYGVQD (reference sequence). The CDR3 is made up of 13 amino acids. V shed 3 bases and J shed 1 base, with 6 bases lying between them. This CDR3 reads CASSEGVQETQYF. CDR3 nucleotides: TGCGCCAGCAGTGAAGGGGTCCAAGAGACCCAGTACTTC.

This chain connects TRBV30 to TRBJ1-6, with 7 bases matching TRBD1. This CDR3 contains 19 residues. Germline V gene data show CDR1 as GTSNPN and CDR2 as SVGIG (reference sequence). With 0 bases clipped from V and 9 bases from J, the junction kept 20 bases outside the gene matches. CDR3 region: CAWSVDRFFSGDSSSPLHF. The CDR3 DNA reads as TGTGCCTGGAGTGTAGATCGGTTTTTTAGTGGGGACAGTAGTTCACCCCTCCACTTT.

This sequence joins TRBV6-5 and TRBJ1-6; 7 nucleotides align to TRBD1. Looked up from germline, CDR1 is MNHEY and CDR2 is SVGAGI. The CDR3 covers 16 residues. V trimming: 2 bases; J trimming: 9 bases; junction bases outside the gene matches: 10. The CDR3 loop is CASSYKVRQGPSPLHF. As DNA, the CDR3 is TGTGCCAGCAGTTACAAGGTTAGACAGGGACCTTCACCCCTCCACTTT.

V is TRBV9 and J is TRBJ1-6; the D is unclear. Germline assignment: CDR1 SGDLS and CDR2 YYNGEE. This CDR3 contains 14 residues. Trimming cost V 7 bases and J 1 base, with 9 bases left between them. The CDR3 DNA reads as TGTGCCAGCGCGGGGTCTTCCTATAATTCACCCCTCCACTTT. It specifies CASAGSSYNSPLHF. The full variable domain, with the rest looked up from reference TRBV9 and TRBJ1-6, is DSGVTQTPKHLITATGQRVTLRCSPRSGDLSVYWYQQSLDQGLQFLIQYYNGEERAKGNILERFSAQQFPDLHSELNLSSLELGDSALYFCASAGSSYNSPLHFGNGTRLTVT.

V and J are TRBV27 and TRBJ1-6; 8 positions agree with TRBD1. This CDR3 has 15 amino acids. J gave up 6 bases and V 5 bases, and 6 bases lay outside the gene matches. CDR1 is MNHEY, CDR2 SMNVEV, per germline (reference sequence). CDR3 coding DNA: TGTGCCAGCAGTACTTGGACAGGGACTAATTCACCCCTCCACTTT. Its protein is CASSTWTGTNSPLHF.

The chain recombines TRBV9 with TRBJ1-1; 8 bases match TRBD1. The V and J ends lost 3 bases and 1 base, in that order; junction bases with no gene match: 5. Germline-derived CDR1 and CDR2 are SGDLS and YYNGEE. CDR3 length equals 15 residues. The CDR3 DNA reads as TGTGCCAGCAGCGACCCGGACAGGGAGAACACTGAAGCTTTCTTT. This translates into CASSDPDRENTEAFF.